This T cell receptor beta chain was captured in a study of T-cell memory formation after mild COVID-19. Findings and limits, study-wide: Memory from before infection featured some responding clones, which suggests cross-reactive memory joined. Clones that shrank (day 15 to 85) were balanced CD4/CD8, whereas later expanders leaned CD4+.

Concerning this clonotype: The target antigen is unknown.

Constant-segment primers were used for 5'RACE, and the resulting TCR alpha and TCR beta cDNA libraries carried sample barcodes and UMIs. Each CDR3 protein gets one entry after TCRdb re-called the 5' RACE reads with MiXCR. Among roughly 550,000 distinct CDR3 sequences listed, over 20% were seen once. Germline CDR1 is LGHNA and CDR2 is YSLEER. V trimming: 2 bases; J trimming: 0 bases; junction bases outside the gene matches: 2. The CDR3 is made up of 15 amino acids. What was sequenced was PBMCs or a T cell subset sorted from them (not recorded which). This sequence was found in an adult woman who had mild COVID-19 (a few samples of this study predate the infection). Cell type and time point are not known. The chain combines TRBV4-3 with TRBJ2-7; the match to TRBD1 covers 9 bases. DNA of the CDR3: TGCGCCAGCAGCCAAAACAGGGGGCCCTCCTACGAGCAGTACTTC. It yields the protein CASSQNRGPSYEQYF.